The source of this TCR beta chain is a study of CD8 T cells in Susac syndrome. The germline gives CDR1 SNHLY, CDR2 FYNNEI. Trimming left V 3 bases short and J 5 bases short, with 10 bases between. The CDR3 sequence is 14 residues long. It was with random hexamers that 0.5 to 1 ug RNA was reverse transcribed. TCRdb ran MiXCR on the immunoSEQ multiplex PCR reads and lists one entry per CDR3 protein. The sample holds 84,000 or so distinct CDR3 sequences, about 96% seen once. The sequenced material came from CD8+ T cells from PBMCs. This clonotype originated in a human donor with Susac syndrome. This rearrangement joins TRBV2 to TRBJ2-2; D is perhaps TRBD2 (6 bases). The CDR3 bases are TGTGCCAGCAGTGAGGCTAGCGTGACCGGGGAGCTGTTTTTT. Residues: CASSEASVTGELFF.